This TCR beta chain was identified in a study of response to subunit inactivated influenza vaccine (dated by TCRdb to the late 2010s). The study in broad terms: Deep quantitative T cell receptor repertoire profiling was used in the study to track responses to a trivalent subunit inactivated influenza vaccine. The research as a whole found: It was suggested by the authors that each seasonal influenza vaccination may recruit only a limited number of new T cells.

Concerning this clonotype itself: Its antigen has not been determined. Qualities for individual bases were not recorded, and no much larger clone is one base off.

The library was generated by RT-PCR. The sequencing machine was an Illumina HiSeq 2500. TCRdb ran its own pipeline on the public reads, namely fastp trimming at Q25 and MiXCR clone calling, and kept in-frame beta chains. CDR3 protein duplicates are merged, each entry listing the most common genes and DNA. For this sample there are hundreds of thousands of distinct CDR3 sequences; approximately 18% appear just once. The ten top clones hold roughly 10% of the sample. The germline V gene (reference sequence) sets CDR1 to LNHNV and CDR2 to YYDKDF. V and J are truncated by 0 bases and 0 bases respectively, leaving an intervening sequence of 12 bases. CDR3 length: 16 amino acids, cysteine to phenylalanine. CDR3 DNA is the only sequence kept; it has 48 bases, read in frame from the first base.

This sequence uses TRBV15 and TRBJ2-7; TRBD1 is a weak D gene call, 6 bases matching. The sequence was obtained from a man aged 50-59 years who received an inactivated influenza vaccine. Donor details come from another sample of the same person, matched by shared clones. The sample here was PBMCs from blood, taken around 5 days after vaccination. The CDR3 loop reads CATSREQGEISYEQYF. The DNA reads TGTGCCACCAGCAGAGAACAGGGCGAGATCTCCTACGAGCAGTACTTC.